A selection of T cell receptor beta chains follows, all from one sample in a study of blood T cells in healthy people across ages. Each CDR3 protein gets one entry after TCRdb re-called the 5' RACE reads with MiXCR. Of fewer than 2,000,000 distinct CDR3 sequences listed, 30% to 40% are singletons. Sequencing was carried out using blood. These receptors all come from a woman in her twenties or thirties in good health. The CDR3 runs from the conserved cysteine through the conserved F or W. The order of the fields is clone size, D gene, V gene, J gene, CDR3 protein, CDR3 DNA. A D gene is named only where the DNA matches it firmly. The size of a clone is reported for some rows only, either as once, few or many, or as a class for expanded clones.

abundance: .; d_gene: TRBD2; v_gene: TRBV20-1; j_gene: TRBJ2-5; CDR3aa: CSARTSGIGSETQYF; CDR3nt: TGCAGTGCTAGGACTAGCGGTATCGGAAGCGAGACCCAGTACTTC
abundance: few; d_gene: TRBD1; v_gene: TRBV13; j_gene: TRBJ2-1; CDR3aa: CASSLGQVTYNEQFF; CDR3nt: TGTGCCAGCAGCTTGGGACAGGTAACCTACAATGAGCAGTTCTTC
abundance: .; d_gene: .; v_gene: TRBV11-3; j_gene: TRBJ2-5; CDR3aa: CASSYGAPPWTQYF; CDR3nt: TGTGCCAGCAGCTACGGGGCTCCCCCTTGGACCCAGTACTTC
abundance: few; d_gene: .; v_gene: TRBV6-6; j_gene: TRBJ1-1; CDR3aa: CASGRNTEAFF; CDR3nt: TGTGCTAGTGGTCGTAACACTGAAGCTTTCTTT
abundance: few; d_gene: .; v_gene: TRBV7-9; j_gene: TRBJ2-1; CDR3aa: CASSLALERGRGAPPNEQFF; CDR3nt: TGTGCCAGCAGCTTAGCCCTAGAAAGGGGGCGGGGGGCCCCCCCCAATGAGCAGTTCTTC
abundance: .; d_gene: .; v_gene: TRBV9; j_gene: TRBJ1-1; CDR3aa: CASSAPGPPNTEAFF; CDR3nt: TGTGCCAGCAGCGCCCCCGGACCTCCGAACACTGAAGCTTTCTTT
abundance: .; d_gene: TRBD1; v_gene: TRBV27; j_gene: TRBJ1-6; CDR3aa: CASSASRTGYNSPLHF; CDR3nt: TGTGCCAGCAGTGCCTCCAGGACAGGTTATAATTCACCCCTCCACTTT
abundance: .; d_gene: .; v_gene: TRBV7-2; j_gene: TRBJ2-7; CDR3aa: CASSLVQQGSEQYF; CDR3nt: TGTGCCAGCAGCTTAGTCCAGCAGGGGAGCGAGCAGTACTTC
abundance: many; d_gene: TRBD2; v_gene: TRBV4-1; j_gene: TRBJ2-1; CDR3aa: CASSRSRAGDEQFF; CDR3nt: TGCGCCAGCAGCCGGTCAAGGGCGGGGGATGAGCAGTTCTTC
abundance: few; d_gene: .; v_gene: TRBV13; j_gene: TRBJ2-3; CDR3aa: CASRGQTDTQYF; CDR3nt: TGTGCCAGCAGAGGACAGACAGATACGCAGTATTTT
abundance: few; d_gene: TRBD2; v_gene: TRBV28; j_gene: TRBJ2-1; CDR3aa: CASSFLRAGVEQFF; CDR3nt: TGTGCCAGCAGTTTCCTACGAGCGGGAGTCGAGCAGTTCTTC
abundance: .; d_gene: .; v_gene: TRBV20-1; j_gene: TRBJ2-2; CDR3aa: CSARSFVGGNTGELFF; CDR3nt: TGCAGTGCTAGATCATTCGTCGGGGGAAACACCGGGGAGCTGTTTTTT
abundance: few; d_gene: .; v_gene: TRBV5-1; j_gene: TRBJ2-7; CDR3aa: CASSLPRGNEQYF; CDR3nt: TGCGCCAGCAGTTTACCTAGGGGCAACGAGCAGTACTTC
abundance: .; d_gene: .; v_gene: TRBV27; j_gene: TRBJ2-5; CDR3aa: CASSLHPKETQYF; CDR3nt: TGTGCCAGCAGTTTACATCCAAAGGAGACCCAGTACTTC
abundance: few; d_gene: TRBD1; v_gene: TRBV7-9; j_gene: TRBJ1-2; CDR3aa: CASSSGTGGIGYGYTF; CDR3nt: TGTGCCAGCAGCTCCGGGACAGGGGGAATAGGTTATGGCTACACCTTC
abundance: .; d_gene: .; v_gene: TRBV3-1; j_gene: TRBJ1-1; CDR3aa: CAGNQNNRIEAFF; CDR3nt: TGTGCCGGCAACCAAAACAACAGAATTGAAGCTTTCTTT
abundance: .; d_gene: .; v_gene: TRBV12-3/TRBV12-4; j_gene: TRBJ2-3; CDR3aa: CASSLSYERPDTQYF; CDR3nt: TGTGCCAGCAGTTTATCTTATGAGCGCCCAGATACGCAGTATTTT
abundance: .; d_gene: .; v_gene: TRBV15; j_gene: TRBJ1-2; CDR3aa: CATSTELDGPNYGYTF; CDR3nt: TGTGCCACCAGCACGGAATTGGACGGACCTAACTATGGCTACACCTTC
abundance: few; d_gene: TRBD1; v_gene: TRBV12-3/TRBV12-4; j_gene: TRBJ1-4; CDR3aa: CASSHGQGANEKLFF; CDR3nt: TGTGCCAGCAGTCACGGACAGGGCGCAAATGAAAAACTGTTTTTT
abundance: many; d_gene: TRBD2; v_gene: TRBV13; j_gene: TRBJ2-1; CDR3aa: CASSTLQAGGPYNEQFF; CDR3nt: TGTGCCAGCAGCACTCTCCAAGCGGGGGGGCCCTACAATGAGCAGTTCTTC
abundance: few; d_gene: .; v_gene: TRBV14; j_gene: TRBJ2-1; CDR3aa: CASSQEVRLGLNEQFF; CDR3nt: TGTGCCAGCAGCCAAGAAGTCAGACTAGGGTTAAATGAGCAGTTCTTC
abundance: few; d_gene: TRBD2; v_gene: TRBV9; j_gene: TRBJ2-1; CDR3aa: CASSVSGLAGAPGEQFF; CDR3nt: TGTGCCAGCAGCGTATCCGGACTAGCGGGGGCCCCAGGGGAGCAGTTCTTC